This TCR beta chain was recovered during a study of shared clonotypes between healthy human individuals. After removal of 0 bases from V and 7 bases from J, the junction contained 10 bases not matched to a gene. The CDR3 extends over 16 amino acids. From germline, CDR1 is LGHNT and CDR2 FRNRAP. Deep-level settings were used for running the assay. Each subset's genomic DNA was shared equally among a number of immunoSEQ plates. In the source study's methods: Because ImmunoSEQ provided only junction sequences with no quality scores, the filtering differed. The data were produced by immunoSEQ multiplex PCR, yet TCRdb's version contains in-frame clones alone and is incomplete. Clone size and the V and J calls come from that table; the DNA yielded D and trimming. The sample comprises roughly 500,000 clones, around 85% of which are singletons, and roughly an eighth rests with the top ten. The unsorted samples had 100 million or so PBMCs used for genomic DNA.

The source material was PBMCs. The origin of this receptor is a woman between 40 and 50 years old in good health. Some clones in this sample may be carry-over from other donors' samples. The chain is built from TRBV12-5 and TRBJ1-2, with TRBD1 matching 8 bases. The CDR3 protein is CASGLVIGQGAVGYTF. For the CDR3, the DNA is TGTGCTAGTGGTTTGGTGATTGGTCAGGGGGCAGTTGGCTACACCTTC.